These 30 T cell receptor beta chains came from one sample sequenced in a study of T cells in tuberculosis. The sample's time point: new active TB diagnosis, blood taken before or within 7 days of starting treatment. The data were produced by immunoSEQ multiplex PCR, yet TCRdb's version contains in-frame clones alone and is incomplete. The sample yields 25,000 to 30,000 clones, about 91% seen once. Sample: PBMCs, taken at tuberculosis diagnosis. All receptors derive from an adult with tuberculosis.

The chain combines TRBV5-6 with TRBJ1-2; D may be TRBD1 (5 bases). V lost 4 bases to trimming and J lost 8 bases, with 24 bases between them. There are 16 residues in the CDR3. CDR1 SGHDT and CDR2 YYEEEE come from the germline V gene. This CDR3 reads CASSAHPRRAFGGYTF. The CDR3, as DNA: TGTGCCAGCAGCGCCCACCCACGCAGGGCTTTTGGAGGCTACACCTTC.

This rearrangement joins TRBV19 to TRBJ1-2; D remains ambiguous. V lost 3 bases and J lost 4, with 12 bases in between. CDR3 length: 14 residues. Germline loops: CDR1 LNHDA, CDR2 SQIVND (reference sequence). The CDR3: CASSIQLPTYGYTF. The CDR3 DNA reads TGTGCCAGTAGTATCCAACTCCCTACCTATGGCTACACCTTC.

The CDR3: CASSLGTSGGRTGELFF. The CDR3 DNA reads as TGTGCCAGCAGCTTGGGGACTAGCGGGGGGCGCACCGGGGAGCTGTTTTTT. The chain couples TRBV5-6 to TRBJ2-2; 14 bases agree with TRBD2. V dropped 0 bases and J dropped 4; count of bases not matched to a gene: 2. Germline CDR1 is SGHDT and CDR2 is YYEEEE. This CDR3 has 17 amino acids. Full variable domain (remainder filled in from reference TRBV5-6 and TRBJ2-2): DAGVTQSPTHLIKTRGQQVTLRCSPKSGHDTVSWYQQALGQGPQFIFQYYEEEERQRGNFPDRFSGHQFPNYSSELNVNALLLGDSALYLCASSLGTSGGRTGELFFGEGSRLTVL.

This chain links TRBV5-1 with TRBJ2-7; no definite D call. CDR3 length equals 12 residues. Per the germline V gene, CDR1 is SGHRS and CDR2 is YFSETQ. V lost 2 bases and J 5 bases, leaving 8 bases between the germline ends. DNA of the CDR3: TGCGCCAGCAGCTTCGCCCAGGACGAGCAGTACTTC. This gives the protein CASSFAQDEQYF.

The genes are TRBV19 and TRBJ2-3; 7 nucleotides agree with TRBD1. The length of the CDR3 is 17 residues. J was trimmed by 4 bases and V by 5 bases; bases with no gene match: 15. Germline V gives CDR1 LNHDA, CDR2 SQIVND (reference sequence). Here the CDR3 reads CASSPRPRGRLADTQYF. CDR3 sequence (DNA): TGTGCCAGTAGTCCCCGCCCGAGGGGGCGGTTGGCAGATACGCAGTATTTT. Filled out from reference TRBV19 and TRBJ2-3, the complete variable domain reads DGGITQSPKYLFRKEGQNVTLSCEQNLNHDAMYWYRQDPGQGLRLIYYSQIVNDFQKGDIAEGYSVSREKKESFPLTVTSAQKNPTAFYLCASSPRPRGRLADTQYFGPGTRLTVL.

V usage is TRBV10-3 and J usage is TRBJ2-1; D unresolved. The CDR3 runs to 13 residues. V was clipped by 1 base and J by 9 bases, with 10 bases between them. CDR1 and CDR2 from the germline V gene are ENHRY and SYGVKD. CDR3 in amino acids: CAISELRGPEQFF. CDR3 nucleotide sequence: TGTGCCATCAGTGAGTTACGAGGCCCTGAGCAGTTCTTC.

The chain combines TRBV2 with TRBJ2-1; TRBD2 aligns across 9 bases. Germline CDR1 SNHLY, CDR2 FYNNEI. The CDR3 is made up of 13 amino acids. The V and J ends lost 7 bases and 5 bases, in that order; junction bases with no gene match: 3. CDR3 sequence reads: CASKREAHNEQFF. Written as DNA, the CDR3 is TGTGCCAGCAAGCGGGAGGCCCACAATGAGCAGTTCTTC.

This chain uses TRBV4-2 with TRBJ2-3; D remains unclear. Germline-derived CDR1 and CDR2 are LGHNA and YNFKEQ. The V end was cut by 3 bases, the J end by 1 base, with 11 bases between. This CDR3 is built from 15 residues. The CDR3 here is CASSQVDSGTDTQYF. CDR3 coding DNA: TGTGCCAGCAGCCAGGTAGATTCGGGCACAGATACGCAGTATTTT.

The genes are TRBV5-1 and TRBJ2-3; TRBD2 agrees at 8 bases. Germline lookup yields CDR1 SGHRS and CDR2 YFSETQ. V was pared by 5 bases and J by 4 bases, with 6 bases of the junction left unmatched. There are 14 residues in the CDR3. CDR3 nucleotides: TGCGCCAGCAGACCCGGGGGGGCCGCAGATACGCAGTATTTT. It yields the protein CASRPGGAADTQYF.

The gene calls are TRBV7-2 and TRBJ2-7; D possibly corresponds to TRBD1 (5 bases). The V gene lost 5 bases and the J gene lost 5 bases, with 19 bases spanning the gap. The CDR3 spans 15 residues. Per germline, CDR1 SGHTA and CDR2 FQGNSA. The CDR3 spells CASSTQGRGVNEQYF. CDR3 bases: TGTGCCAGCAGCACGCAGGGAAGGGGTGTTAACGAGCAGTACTTC.

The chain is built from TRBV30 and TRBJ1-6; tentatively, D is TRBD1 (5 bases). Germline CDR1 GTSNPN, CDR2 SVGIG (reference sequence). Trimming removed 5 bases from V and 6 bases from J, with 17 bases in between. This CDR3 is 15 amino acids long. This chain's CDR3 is CAWDQGVIGNSPLHF. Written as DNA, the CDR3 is TGTGCCTGGGATCAAGGGGTAATAGGTAATTCACCCCTCCACTTT. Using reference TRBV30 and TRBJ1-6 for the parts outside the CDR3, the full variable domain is SQTIHQWPATLVQPVGSPLSLECTVEGTSNPNLYWYRQAAGRGLQLLFYSVGIGQISSEVPQNLSASRPQDRQFILSSKKLLLSDSGFYLCAWDQGVIGNSPLHFGNGTRLTVT.

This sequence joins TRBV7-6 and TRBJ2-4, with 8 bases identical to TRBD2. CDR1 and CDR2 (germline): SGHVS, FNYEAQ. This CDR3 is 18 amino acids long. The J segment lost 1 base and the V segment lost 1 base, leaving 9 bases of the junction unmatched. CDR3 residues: CASSLGSPRGRAKNIQYF. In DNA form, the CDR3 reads TGTGCCAGCAGCTTAGGGTCCCCGCGCGGGAGGGCCAAAAACATTCAGTACTTC. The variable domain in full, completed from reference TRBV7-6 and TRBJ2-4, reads GAGVSQSPRYKVTKRGQDVALRCDPISGHVSLYWYRQALGQGPEFLTYFNYEAQQDKSGLPNDRFSAERPEGSISTLTIQRTEQRDSAMYRCASSLGSPRGRAKNIQYFGAGTRLSVL.

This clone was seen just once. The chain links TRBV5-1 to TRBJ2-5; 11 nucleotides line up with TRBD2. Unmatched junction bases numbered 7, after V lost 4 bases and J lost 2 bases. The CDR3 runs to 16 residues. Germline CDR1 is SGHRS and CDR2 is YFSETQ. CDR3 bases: TGCGCCAGCAGCCTCGGACTAGCGGGTTCTCAAGAGACCCAGTACTTC. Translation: CASSLGLAGSQETQYF.

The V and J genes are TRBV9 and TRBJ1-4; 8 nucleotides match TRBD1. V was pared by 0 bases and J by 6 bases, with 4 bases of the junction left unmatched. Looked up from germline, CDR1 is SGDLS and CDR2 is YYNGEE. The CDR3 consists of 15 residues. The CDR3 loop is CASSVAGGPHEKLFF. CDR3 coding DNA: TGTGCCAGCAGCGTAGCAGGGGGCCCACATGAAAAACTGTTTTTT.

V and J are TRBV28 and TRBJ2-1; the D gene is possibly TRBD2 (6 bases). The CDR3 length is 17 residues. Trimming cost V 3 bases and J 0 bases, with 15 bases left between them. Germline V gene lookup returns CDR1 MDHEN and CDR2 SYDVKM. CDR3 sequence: CASSFTSGRDSYNEQFF. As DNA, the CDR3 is TGTGCCAGCAGTTTCACGAGCGGGCGAGACTCCTACAATGAGCAGTTCTTC.

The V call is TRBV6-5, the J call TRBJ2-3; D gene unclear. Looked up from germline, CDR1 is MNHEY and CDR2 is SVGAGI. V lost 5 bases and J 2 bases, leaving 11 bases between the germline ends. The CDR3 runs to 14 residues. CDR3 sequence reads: CASSVSDTTDTQYF. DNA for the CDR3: TGTGCCAGCAGTGTTTCAGACACCACAGATACGCAGTATTTT.

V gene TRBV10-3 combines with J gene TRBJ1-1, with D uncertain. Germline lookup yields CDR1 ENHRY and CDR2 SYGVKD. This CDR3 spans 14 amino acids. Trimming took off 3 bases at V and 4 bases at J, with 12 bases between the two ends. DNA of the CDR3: TGTGCCATCAGTGAACCGGACTGGGGCACTGAAGCTTTCTTT. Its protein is CAISEPDWGTEAFF.

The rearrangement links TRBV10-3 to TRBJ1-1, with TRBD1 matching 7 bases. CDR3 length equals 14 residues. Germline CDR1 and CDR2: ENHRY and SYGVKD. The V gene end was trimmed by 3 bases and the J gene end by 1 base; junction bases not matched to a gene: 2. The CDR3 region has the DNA TGTGCCATCAGTGAAAGGGGGCGGAACACTGAAGCTTTCTTT. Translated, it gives CAISERGRNTEAFF.

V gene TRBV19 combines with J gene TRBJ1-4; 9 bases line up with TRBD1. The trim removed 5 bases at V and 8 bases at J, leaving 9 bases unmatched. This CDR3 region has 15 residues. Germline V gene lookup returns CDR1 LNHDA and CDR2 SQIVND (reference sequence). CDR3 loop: CASSGGQGKGEKLFF. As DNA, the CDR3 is TGTGCCAGTAGTGGGGGACAGGGTAAAGGCGAAAAACTGTTTTTT.

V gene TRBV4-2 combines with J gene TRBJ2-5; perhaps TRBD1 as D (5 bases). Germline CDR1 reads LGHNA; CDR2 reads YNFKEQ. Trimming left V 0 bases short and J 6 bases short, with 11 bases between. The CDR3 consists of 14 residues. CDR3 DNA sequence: TGTGCCAGCAGCCAAGATCAGGGTACGCAGACCCAGTACTTC. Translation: CASSQDQGTQTQYF.

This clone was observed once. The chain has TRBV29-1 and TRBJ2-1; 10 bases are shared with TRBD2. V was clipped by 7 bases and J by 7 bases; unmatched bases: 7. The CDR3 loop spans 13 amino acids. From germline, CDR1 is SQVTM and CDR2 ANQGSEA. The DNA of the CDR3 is TGCAGCGGCGTAGCGGGAGGTAATAATGAGCAGTTCTTC. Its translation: CSGVAGGNNEQFF.

In DNA, the CDR3 is TGTGCCAGCAGAAGGACAGAACTCTATGGCTACACCTTC. This sequence encodes CASRRTELYGYTF. The J gene is TRBJ1-2, the V gene TRBV2; tentatively, D is TRBD1 (6 bases). Trimming took 6 bases from V and 4 from J, leaving 12 bases between them. Per the germline V gene, CDR1 is SNHLY and CDR2 is FYNNEI. The CDR3 runs to 13 residues.

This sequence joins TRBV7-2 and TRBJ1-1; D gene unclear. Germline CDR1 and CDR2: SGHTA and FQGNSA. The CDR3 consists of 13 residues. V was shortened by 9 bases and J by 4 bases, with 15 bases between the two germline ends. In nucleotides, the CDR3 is TGTGCCAGTGAGGAGGGAGCAGGCACTGAAGCTTTCTTT. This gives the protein CASEEGAGTEAFF. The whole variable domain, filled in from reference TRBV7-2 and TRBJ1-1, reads GAGVSQSPSNKVTEKGKDVELRCDPISGHTALYWYRQSLGQGLEFLIYFQGNSAPDKSGLPSDRFSAERTGGSVSTLTIQRTQQEDSAVYLCASEEGAGTEAFFGQGTRLTVV.

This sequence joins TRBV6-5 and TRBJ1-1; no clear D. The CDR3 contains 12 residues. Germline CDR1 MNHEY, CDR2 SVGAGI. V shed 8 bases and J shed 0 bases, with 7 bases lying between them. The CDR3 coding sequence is TGTGCCAGCGGAGAGTTGAACACTGAAGCTTTCTTT. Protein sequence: CASGELNTEAFF.

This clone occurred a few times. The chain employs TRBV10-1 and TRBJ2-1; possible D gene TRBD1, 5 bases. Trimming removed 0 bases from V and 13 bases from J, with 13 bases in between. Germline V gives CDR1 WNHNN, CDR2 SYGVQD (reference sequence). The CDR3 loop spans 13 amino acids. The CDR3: CASSESGALVQFF. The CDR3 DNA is TGCGCCAGCAGTGAGTCTGGGGCCCTCGTTCAGTTCTTC.

DNA of the CDR3: TGTGCCAGCAGCCAAGTGCTCAGGACCTACGAGCAGTACTTC. Its protein is CASSQVLRTYEQYF. The V and J genes are TRBV14 and TRBJ2-7; D call uncertain. The length of the CDR3 is 14 residues. Per the germline V gene, CDR1 is SGHDN and CDR2 is FVKESK. V was trimmed by 1 base and J by 2 bases, leaving 9 bases between them.

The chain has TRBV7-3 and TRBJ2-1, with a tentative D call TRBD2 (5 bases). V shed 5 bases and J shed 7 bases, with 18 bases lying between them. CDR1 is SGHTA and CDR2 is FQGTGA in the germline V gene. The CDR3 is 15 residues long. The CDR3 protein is CASSLRDRDPNEQFF. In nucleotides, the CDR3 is TGTGCCAGCAGCCTCCGGGATAGGGATCCAAATGAGCAGTTCTTC.

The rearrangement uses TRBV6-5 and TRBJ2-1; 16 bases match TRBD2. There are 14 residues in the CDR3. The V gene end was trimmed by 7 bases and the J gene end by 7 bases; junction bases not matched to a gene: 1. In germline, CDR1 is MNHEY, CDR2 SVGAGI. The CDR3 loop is CASTGLAGGNEQFF. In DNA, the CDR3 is TGTGCCAGCACGGGACTAGCGGGGGGGAATGAGCAGTTCTTC.

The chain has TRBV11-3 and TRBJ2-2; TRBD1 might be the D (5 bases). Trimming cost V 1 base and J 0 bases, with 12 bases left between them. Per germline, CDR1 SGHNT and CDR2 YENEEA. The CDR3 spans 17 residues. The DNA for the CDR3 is TGTGCCAGCAGCTTAGGTCGAGGACACCCGAACACCGGGGAGCTGTTTTTT. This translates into CASSLGRGHPNTGELFF.

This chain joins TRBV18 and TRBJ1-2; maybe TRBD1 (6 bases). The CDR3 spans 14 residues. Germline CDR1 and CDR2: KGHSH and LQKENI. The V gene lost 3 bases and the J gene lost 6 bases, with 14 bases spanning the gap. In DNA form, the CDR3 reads TGTGCCAGCTCACCGGCCCAGGGGTTAGATGGCTACACCTTC. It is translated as CASSPAQGLDGYTF.